Given below is one TCR beta chain in context. The antigen is unknown. The sample comes from a study of blood T cells in healthy people across ages. The study's findings and limits: Estimated diversity across one million T cells was deemed an underestimate.

The CDR3 consists of 17 residues. The V segment lost 5 bases and the J segment 8 bases; nucleotides outside the gene matches: 12. Germline V lookup: CDR1 SGHNT, CDR2 YENEEA. Then a second PCR, running about 6 to 12 cycles, was carried out with a sample-barcoded 5' primer and a J-beta primer mix. TCRdb used MiXCR to reprocess the 5' RACE reads, holding one entry per CDR3 protein. The data show about 800,000 distinct CDR3 sequences, over 45% seen once. The specimen sequenced was blood. V and J are TRBV11-3 and TRBJ2-3; 14 nucleotides line up with TRBD2. The receptor was derived from a man aged 30 to 45 in good health. DNA of the CDR3: TGTGCCAGCAGCCAAGGACTAGCGGGAGGATGGGCAGGTACGCAGTATTTT. Protein sequence: CASSQGLAGGWAGTQYF.